The entry below gives a single TCR beta chain sequence along with its context. Germline assignment: CDR1 LNHNV and CDR2 YYDKDF (reference sequence). The CDR3 consists of 17 residues. V gave up 1 base and J gave up 0 bases, with 14 bases separating them. This sample was taken from a study of blood T cell repertoires in COVID-19. On the study more broadly: The United States, Italy and Spain supplied acute and convalescent COVID-19 samples. The cDNA or gDNA used as material had been derived from T cells, B-cell-depleted T cells, or PBMCs.

Under the authors' procedure: Amplification from reference gene primers served as the basis for estimated nucleated cell counts. TCRdb's table, derived via immunoSEQ multiplex PCR, lists solely in-frame clones and lacks some. The DNA was the basis for D and trimming; V, J and clone size are from that table. The sample includes under 200,000 clones, approximately 86% of them seen just once. Recruited during active infection, patients (from Seattle) were subsequently followed longitudinally. Sample: peripheral blood. The sequence was collected from a woman of 80 years or more with COVID-19, enrolled during active disease. The chain uses TRBV15 and TRBJ2-3; perhaps TRBD2 as D (6 bases). CDR3 region: CATSRAGVASSTDTQYF. CDR3 bases: TGTGCCACCAGCAGAGCGGGAGTGGCTTCTAGCACAGATACGCAGTATTTT.